This T cell receptor beta chain was retrieved from a study of T cells expressing NK-cell markers. Study overall: Sorted CD3+CD56+NKG2C+, CD3+CD56+NKG2C- and CD3+CD56-NKG2C+ T cells provided the TCR beta repertoires. The eight sequenced donors comprised seven who were HCMV-seropositive and one who was seronegative. Study observations and caveats: A handful of donors likewise had their CD3+CD56-NKG2C+ fraction led by these clonotypes.

TCRdb reanalyzed the 5' RACE reads, giving one entry per CDR3 protein sequence and no DNA. The data show roughly 450,000 distinct CDR3 sequences, and the top ten clones hold more than 1.4%. CDR3 length equals 14 residues. As regards this clonotype: Its matching antigen is unknown.

This sequence joins TRBV12-3 or TRBV12-4 and TRBJ2-1; TCRdb designates TRBD2, a call that cannot be tested without DNA. The sequence derives from a woman aged 50 to 60 in good health. Sequencing was done on a sample of blood T cells: a sorted CD56 or NKG2C T cell subset, CD4+ or CD8+ T cells, or bulk PBMC T cells (not recorded which). CDR3 residues: CASRTGLLHAQQFF.